A single sample gave rise to the 26 T cell receptor beta chains below, sequenced in a study of cytomegalovirus exposure and HLA in healthy donors (dated by TCRdb to about 2017). Library construction relied on the immunoSEQ multiplex PCR assay. For the multiplex PCR, a mixture combining 60 forward primers for TCR Vbeta segments and 13 reverse primers for TCR Jbeta segments was used. TCRdb stores this immuneACCESS table with in-frame sequences only. Part of the clones is absent; in the studies checked, under half of the shortfall reflects unresolved V genes, and no reason is known for the rest. For this sample the table gives more than 80,000 clones, of which approximately 80% were detected only once. The top ten constitute 1.6% of the sample. Sequences were obtained from PBMCs. The receptors stem from a middle-aged man in good health and CMV-seronegative.

This clone was seen a handful of times. The CDR3 sequence is CASSSGYETYEQYF. Written as DNA, the CDR3 is TGTGCCAGCAGCTCAGGGTATGAGACCTACGAGCAGTACTTC. This chain joins TRBV7-2 and TRBJ2-7, with D maybe TRBD1 (5 bases). The V end was cut by 4 bases, the J end by 2 bases, with 12 bases between. The germline gives CDR1 SGHTA, CDR2 FQGNSA. The CDR3 runs 14 residues.

The J gene is TRBJ2-3, the V gene TRBV7-2; 9 nucleotides align to TRBD1. Trimming cost V 4 bases and J 7 bases; bases outside gene matches: 12. The CDR3 has 16 residues. Germline CDR1 reads SGHTA; CDR2 reads FQGNSA. Here the CDR3 reads CASSWGQGLSANTQYF. CDR3 nucleotide sequence: TGTGCCAGCAGCTGGGGACAGGGCCTTTCCGCGAATACGCAGTATTTT.

CDR3 amino acids: CASSDSGAHWPQHF. As DNA, the CDR3 is TGTGCCAGCAGTGATTCAGGGGCACATTGGCCCCAGCATTTT. The chain carries TRBV6-1 and TRBJ1-5; a possible D gene is TRBD1 (6 bases). The germline V and J ends were trimmed by 3 bases and 9 bases, with 15 bases remaining between them. Germline CDR1 reads MNHNS; CDR2 reads SASEGT. The CDR3 runs 14 residues.

The chain links TRBV7-2 to TRBJ1-2, with 9 bases matching TRBD1. The CDR3 totals 13 residues. V was pared by 4 bases and J by 7 bases, with 4 bases of the junction left unmatched. Germline loops: CDR1 SGHTA, CDR2 FQGNSA. CDR3 residues: CASSSGTGFGYTF. The CDR3 DNA sequence: TGTGCCAGCAGCTCCGGGACAGGGTTTGGCTACACCTTC.

This chain links TRBV10-1 with TRBJ1-4; 7 bases are shared with TRBD1. V lost 3 bases to trimming and J lost 6 bases; unmatched junction nucleotides: 10. The CDR3 length is 16 residues. Germline V gene lookup returns CDR1 WNHNN and CDR2 SYGVQD (reference sequence). The DNA for the CDR3 is TGCGCCAGCAGTGAACCGGACAGGCCTCTTTATGAAAAACTGTTTTTT. Amino acids: CASSEPDRPLYEKLFF.

V and J are TRBV11-2 and TRBJ2-7, with 12 bases that match TRBD2. The V gene end was trimmed by 5 bases and the J gene end by 0 bases; junction bases not matched to a gene: 2. Germline-derived CDR1 and CDR2 are SGHAT and FQNNGV. This CDR3 comprises 15 residues. CDR3 in amino acids: CASSTSGGFSYEQYF. Written as DNA, the CDR3 is TGTGCCAGCAGCACTAGCGGGGGGTTCTCCTACGAGCAGTACTTC.

The J gene is TRBJ2-1, the V gene TRBV25-1, with 7 bases matching TRBD1. Germline CDR1 and CDR2: MGHDK and SYGVNS. The junction had 9 bases not matched to a gene; V was cut back by 2 bases and J by 5 bases. The CDR3 contains 16 residues. CDR3 in amino acids: CASSELYRGPHNEQFF. CDR3 bases: TGTGCCAGCAGTGAACTATACAGGGGACCACACAATGAGCAGTTCTTC. The complete variable domain, with remaining parts taken from reference TRBV25-1 and TRBJ2-1, reads EADIYQTPRYLVIGTGKKITLECSQTMGHDKMYWYQQDPGMELHLIHYSYGVNSTEKGDLSSESTVSRIRTEHFPLTLESARPSHTSQYLCASSELYRGPHNEQFFGPGTRLTVL.

The genes are TRBV5-8 and TRBJ2-1; D is possibly TRBD2 (7 bases). The CDR3 contains 15 residues. Trimming shortened V by 2 bases and J by 1 base, and 10 bases separated the two germline ends. The germline gives CDR1 SGHTS, CDR2 YDEGEE. The CDR3 reads CASSFRGASYNEQFF. The DNA for the CDR3 is TGTGCCAGCAGCTTCCGGGGGGCTTCCTACAATGAGCAGTTCTTC.

This clone was recorded once. The gene calls are TRBV9 and TRBJ2-5; 8 bases agree with TRBD2. The germline V gene has CDR1 SGDLS and CDR2 YYNGEE. Germline trimming cut 4 bases from V and 6 bases from J; bases unmatched to any gene: 14. This CDR3 is 16 amino acids long. This chain's CDR3 is CASSSPAGGGWQTQYF. The CDR3 DNA follows: TGTGCCAGCAGCTCCCCGGCGGGGGGAGGGTGGCAGACCCAGTACTTC.

J is TRBJ1-6 and V is TRBV10-3, with D possibly being TRBD1 (6 bases). This CDR3 is built from 13 residues. The V end lost 7 bases, the J end lost 7 bases, and 11 bases lay between the germline ends. The germline CDR1 and CDR2 sequences are ENHRY and SYGVKD. CDR3: CAITRTENSPLHF. CDR3 nucleotides: TGTGCCATCACCAGGACAGAAAATTCACCCCTCCACTTT.

The chain carries TRBV4-3 and TRBJ1-2; D possibly corresponds to TRBD1 (5 bases). Per germline, CDR1 LGHNA and CDR2 YSLEER. V lost 0 bases, J lost 6 bases, and 17 bases lay in between. The CDR3 extends over 16 amino acids. The CDR3 spells CASSQDPGGRVDGYTF. Written as DNA, the CDR3 is TGCGCCAGCAGCCAAGATCCCGGGGGTAGGGTTGATGGCTACACCTTC.

This chain joins TRBV28 and TRBJ1-3, with 7 nucleotides matching TRBD1. Germline-derived CDR1 and CDR2 are MDHEN and SYDVKM. CDR3 length: 13 amino acids. Trimming removed 7 bases from V and 4 bases from J; junction bases left unmatched: 4. The CDR3 nucleotides read TGTGCCAGCAAAAGGGGGCCGGGAAACACCATATATTTT. Amino acids: CASKRGPGNTIYF.

This chain links TRBV14 with TRBJ2-1; the match to TRBD2 covers 7 bases. CDR3 size: 12 residues. Germline CDR1 reads SGHDN; CDR2 reads FVKESK. J was trimmed by 9 bases and V by 5 bases; bases with no gene match: 4. The CDR3 loop reads CASSFSGGEQFF. The CDR3 DNA sequence: TGTGCCAGCAGCTTCTCGGGGGGTGAGCAGTTCTTC. Looking up the rest from reference TRBV14 and TRBJ2-1 gives the full variable domain: EAGVTQFPSHSVIEKGQTVTLRCDPISGHDNLYWYRRVMGKEIKFLLHFVKESKQDESGMPNNRFLAERTGGTYSTLKVQPAELEDSGVYFCASSFSGGEQFFGPGTRLTVL.

This clone appeared a few times. V gene TRBV7-3 combines with J gene TRBJ2-7, with 7 nucleotides matching TRBD1. Germline values: CDR1 SGHTA, CDR2 FQGTGA. This CDR3 is 15 amino acids long. Trimming took 5 bases from V and 2 from J; bases not matched to a gene: 9. The CDR3 protein is CASSASRDRAYEQYF. In DNA, the CDR3 is TGTGCCAGCAGCGCCTCCCGGGACAGAGCCTACGAGCAGTACTTC. Variable domain in full (rest from reference TRBV7-3 and TRBJ2-7): GAGVSQTPSNKVTEKGKYVELRCDPISGHTALYWYRQSLGQGPEFLIYFQGTGAADDSGLPNDRFFAVRPEGSVSTLKIQRTERGDSAVYLCASSASRDRAYEQYFGPGTRLTVT.

The chain carries TRBV7-9 and TRBJ1-1; D remains ambiguous. V was cut by 2 bases and J by 1 base, with 17 bases left in between. Germline V CDR1 and CDR2: SEHNR, FQNEAQ (reference sequence). CDR3 length: 17 residues. The CDR3 region has the DNA TGTGCCAGCAGCTTAATTGGTGTGGAGGAGGGGAACACTGAAGCTTTCTTT. The encoded protein is CASSLIGVEEGNTEAFF.

The chain joins TRBV5-1 to TRBJ1-6; the D is unclear. Trimming took off 0 bases at V and 6 bases at J, with 10 bases between the two ends. The CDR3 totals 15 residues. Per the germline V gene, CDR1 is SGHRS and CDR2 is YFSETQ. This chain's CDR3 is CASSLVSEPNSPLHF. The CDR3 DNA reads TGCGCCAGCAGCTTGGTTAGTGAGCCTAATTCACCCCTCCACTTT.

The chain links TRBV14 to TRBJ1-5; D is ambiguous. The CDR3 runs to 13 residues. The V gene lost 4 bases and the J gene lost 4 bases, with 8 bases spanning the gap. Germline lookup yields CDR1 SGHDN and CDR2 FVKESK. The CDR3 reads CASSREVNQPQHF. The CDR3 DNA follows: TGTGCCAGCAGCCGCGAGGTAAATCAGCCCCAGCATTTT.

V gene TRBV5-6 combines with J gene TRBJ2-5; D ambiguous. The CDR3 runs to 13 residues. V was shortened by 2 bases and J by 4 bases, with 9 bases between the two germline ends. Germline V gene sequence: CDR1 SGHDT, CDR2 YYEEEE. DNA for the CDR3: TGTGCCAGCAGCTTCGAGATTCGAGAGACCCAGTACTTC. It yields the protein CASSFEIRETQYF. The full variable domain, rest sourced from reference TRBV5-6 and TRBJ2-5, is DAGVTQSPTHLIKTRGQQVTLRCSPKSGHDTVSWYQQALGQGPQFIFQYYEEEERQRGNFPDRFSGHQFPNYSSELNVNALLLGDSALYLCASSFEIRETQYFGPGTRLLVL.

The J gene is TRBJ1-4, the V gene TRBV7-2; D not resolved. The CDR3 spans 12 residues. V was shortened by 5 bases and J by 8 bases, with 9 bases between the two germline ends. Per germline, CDR1 SGHTA and CDR2 FQGNSA. The CDR3 sequence: CASSVYREKLFF. The CDR3 DNA is TGTGCCAGCAGCGTGTATCGGGAAAAACTGTTTTTT.

The CDR3 sequence: CASSPGGYEQYF. The CDR3 nucleotides read TGTGCCAGTAGTCCGGGAGGCTATGAGCAGTACTTC. This chain connects TRBV19 to TRBJ2-7; 7 bases map to TRBD2. The junction had 5 bases not matched to a gene; V was cut back by 5 bases and J by 7 bases. The CDR3 extends over 12 amino acids. From germline, CDR1 is LNHDA and CDR2 SQIVND (reference sequence).

This clone has more than one count but fewer than ten. V usage is TRBV2 and J usage is TRBJ2-3; TRBD2 matches at 7 bases. V lost 5 bases, J lost 0 bases, and 8 bases stayed unmatched. CDR3 size: 16 residues. The germline gives CDR1 SNHLY, CDR2 FYNNEI. CDR3 nucleotides: TGTGCCAGCAGTTCTCCAGCGGGGCCCAGCACAGATACGCAGTATTTT. Amino acid sequence: CASSSPAGPSTDTQYF.

V usage is TRBV6-5 and J usage is TRBJ1-5; TRBD1 matches at 9 bases. Trimming at V came to 6 bases and at J to 9 bases, leaving 9 bases not matched to a gene. Germline V gene sequence: CDR1 MNHEY, CDR2 SVGAGI. The CDR3 is made up of 14 amino acids. CDR3 residues: CASRPAGTGRPQHF. The DNA of the CDR3 is TGTGCCAGCAGACCGGCCGGGACAGGGAGGCCCCAGCATTTT.

The chain combines TRBV30 with TRBJ1-2; perhaps TRBD1 as D (6 bases). Trimming took 0 bases from V and 6 from J, leaving 8 bases between them. The V gene's germline CDR1 is GTSNPN and CDR2 SVGIG (reference sequence). The CDR3 covers 12 residues. The CDR3 loop reads CAWSVHRDGYTF. The CDR3, as DNA: TGTGCCTGGAGTGTACACAGGGATGGCTACACCTTC.

V is TRBV27 and J is TRBJ2-1; 9 positions agree with TRBD1. V lost 1 base to trimming and J lost 10 bases; unmatched junction nucleotides: 8. The CDR3 has 15 residues. CDR1 is MNHEY and CDR2 is SMNVEV in the germline V gene (reference sequence). The CDR3 reads CASSLWGTGPSEQFF. In nucleotides, the CDR3 is TGTGCCAGCAGTTTATGGGGGACAGGGCCAAGCGAGCAGTTCTTC.

The chain recombines TRBV30 with TRBJ2-3, with D possibly TRBD2 on 7 matching bases. This CDR3 contains 13 residues. V was trimmed by 4 bases and J by 3 bases, leaving 11 bases between them. CDR1 and CDR2 (germline): GTSNPN, SVGIG (reference sequence). The CDR3 loop is CAWKGGGTDTQYF. The CDR3 DNA is TGTGCCTGGAAGGGGGGGGGAACAGATACGCAGTATTTT.

The rearrangement uses TRBV6-1 and TRBJ1-3; 11 nucleotides align to TRBD1. CDR3 length: 14 residues. The V segment lost 8 bases and the J segment 3 bases; nucleotides outside the gene matches: 3. Looked up from germline, CDR1 is MNHNS and CDR2 is SASEGT. In nucleotides, the CDR3 is TGTGCCAGCGGGACAGGGGGTAATGGAAACACCATATATTTT. It specifies CASGTGGNGNTIYF.